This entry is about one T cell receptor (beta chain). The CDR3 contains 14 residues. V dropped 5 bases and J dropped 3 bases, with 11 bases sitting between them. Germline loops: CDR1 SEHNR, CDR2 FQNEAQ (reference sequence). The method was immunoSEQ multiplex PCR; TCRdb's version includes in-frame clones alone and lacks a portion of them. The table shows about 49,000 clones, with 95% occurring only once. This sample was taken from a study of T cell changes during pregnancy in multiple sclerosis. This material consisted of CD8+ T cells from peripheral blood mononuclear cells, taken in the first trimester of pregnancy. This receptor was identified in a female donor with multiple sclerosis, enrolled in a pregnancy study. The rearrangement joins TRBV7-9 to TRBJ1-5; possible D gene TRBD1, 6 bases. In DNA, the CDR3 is TGTGCCAGCAGCAAACAGGGTCCCAATCAGCCCCAGCATTTT. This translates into CASSKQGPNQPQHF.